These 18 T cell receptor beta chains were sequenced from one sample in a study of shared clonotypes between healthy human individuals. Generated by immunoSEQ multiplex PCR, the TCRdb table keeps only in-frame clones and is missing some. The profile shows around 300,000 clones, around 87% of them singletons. Input material: memory CD8+ T cells sorted from blood. Subset denoted: CD45RO+ cells pooled with CCR7-negative TemRA cells. The receptors originated from a man between 18 and 29 years old in good health.

This clone has only one observation. The chain has TRBV9 and TRBJ2-7; D remains ambiguous. The CDR3 is made up of 14 amino acids. V lost 1 base and J 0 bases, leaving 8 bases between the germline ends. CDR1 and CDR2 from the germline V gene are SGDLS and YYNGEE. The CDR3 DNA follows: TGTGCCAGCAGCGTACTAGGATACTCCTACGAGCAGTACTTC. Its protein product is CASSVLGYSYEQYF.

The rearrangement links TRBV9 to TRBJ1-2; 7 positions agree with TRBD1. The CDR3 contains 13 residues. Looked up from germline, CDR1 is SGDLS and CDR2 is YYNGEE. Germline trimming cut 6 bases from V and 8 bases from J; bases unmatched to any gene: 10. In nucleotides, the CDR3 is TGTGCCAGCACATCAGGGGGACAATTAGGCTACACCTTC. This sequence encodes CASTSGGQLGYTF.

In DNA form, the CDR3 reads TGCGCCAGCAGCTTTGGACAGCAGAATTCACCCCTCCACTTT. Translating gives CASSFGQQNSPLHF. This rearrangement joins TRBV5-1 to TRBJ1-6, with D perhaps matching TRBD1 (6 bases). This CDR3 has 14 amino acids. Germline V gene sequence: CDR1 SGHRS, CDR2 YFSETQ. V was cut by 2 bases and J by 7 bases, with 10 bases left in between.

J is TRBJ2-7 and V is TRBV7-2, with D unresolved. Germline CDR1 is SGHTA and CDR2 is FQGNSA. This CDR3 contains 13 residues. V was clipped by 5 bases and J by 2 bases, with 10 bases between them. Written as DNA, the CDR3 is TGTGCCAGCAGCATGAGCCTGACCTACGAGCAGTACTTC. Protein sequence: CASSMSLTYEQYF.

V and J are TRBV7-2 and TRBJ1-1; tentative D call: TRBD1 (5 bases). V lost 2 bases and J 3 bases, leaving 13 bases between the germline ends. The CDR3 is 15 amino acids. Germline V gene lookup returns CDR1 SGHTA and CDR2 FQGNSA. The CDR3 sequence is CASSLSGGGDTEAFF. The CDR3 DNA reads as TGTGCCAGCAGCTTAAGTGGGGGAGGGGACACTGAAGCTTTCTTT.

This chain connects TRBV9 to TRBJ1-2; D gene unclear. The CDR3 has 12 residues. Trimming took 3 bases from V and 4 from J, leaving 7 bases between them. Germline V gives CDR1 SGDLS, CDR2 YYNGEE. DNA of the CDR3: TGTGCCAGCAGCGGGGGATCCTATGGCTACACCTTC. Its translation is CASSGGSYGYTF.

Here the CDR3 DNA reads TGTGCCAGCTCACCCTCGGTTGAGCAGTACTTC. Translated, it gives CASSPSVEQYF. The V call is TRBV18, the J call TRBJ2-7; D is unresolved. Germline V gene data show CDR1 as KGHSH and CDR2 as LQKENI. Trimming stripped 3 bases from V and 7 bases from J, with 7 bases between. This CDR3 contains 11 residues.

This clone was picked up one time. The chain combines TRBV19 with TRBJ2-2; D is possibly TRBD1 (6 bases). V shed 6 bases and J shed 4 bases, with 15 bases lying between them. The CDR3 is 15 residues long. Germline lookup yields CDR1 LNHDA and CDR2 SQIVND (reference sequence). The CDR3: CASRETGLPTGELFF. In DNA, the CDR3 is TGTGCCAGTAGGGAAACAGGGTTGCCCACCGGGGAGCTGTTTTTT.

V usage is TRBV28 and J usage is TRBJ2-7; D is unresolved. This CDR3 contains 14 residues. Trimming stripped 2 bases from V and 3 bases from J, with 11 bases between. Germline V gene lookup returns CDR1 MDHEN and CDR2 SYDVKM. The DNA of the CDR3 is TGTGCCAGCAGTTTACAAATCCTCCTCTACGAGCAGTACTTC. Translating gives CASSLQILLYEQYF.

The chain joins TRBV2 to TRBJ2-7, with D possibly matching TRBD2 (5 bases). In germline, CDR1 is SNHLY, CDR2 FYNNEI. The ends were cut back, 6 bases at V and 6 bases at J, with 21 bases in the middle. The CDR3 spans 15 residues. Here the CDR3 DNA reads TGTGCCAGCAGCTCCGTCACGGGCCGGGGTTCCGAGCAGTACTTC. Translation: CASSSVTGRGSEQYF.

V is TRBV7-9 and J is TRBJ1-2; no reliable D call. Germline loops: CDR1 SEHNR, CDR2 FQNEAQ (reference sequence). V shed 5 bases and J shed 3 bases, with 4 bases lying between them. The CDR3 totals 11 residues. The CDR3 here is CASSADYGYTF. DNA for the CDR3: TGTGCCAGCAGCGCGGACTATGGCTACACCTTC.

This clone appeared many times. Other DNA sequences from this sample encode an identical CDR3 as well. The V and J genes are TRBV11-2 and TRBJ1-5, with a weak D call TRBD1 (5 bases). Trimming removed 0 bases from V and 5 bases from J, with 8 bases in between. CDR1 is SGHAT and CDR2 is FQNNGV in the germline V gene. The CDR3 runs to 14 residues. The CDR3 DNA reads as TGTGCCAGCAGCTTAGACGGGGGTGATCAGCCCCAGCATTTT. It encodes CASSLDGGDQPQHF.

V is TRBV2 and J is TRBJ2-3; TRBD2 matches 11 bases. Germline V CDR1 and CDR2: SNHLY, FYNNEI. CDR3 size: 17 residues. After removal of 3 bases from V and 4 bases from J, the junction contained 9 bases not matched to a gene. The CDR3 protein is CASSEEASGGFSDTQYF. The CDR3 nucleotides are TGTGCCAGCAGTGAGGAGGCTAGCGGGGGGTTCTCAGATACGCAGTATTTT.

J is TRBJ2-1 and V is TRBV10-3; TRBD2 matches at 7 bases. There are 20 residues in the CDR3. V shed 2 bases, J shed 2 bases, and the junction held 18 bases outside the gene matches. The germline CDR1 and CDR2 sequences are ENHRY and SYGVKD. CDR3: CAISEASGKWDEETYNEQFF. The CDR3 nucleotides are TGTGCCATCAGTGAGGCGAGCGGGAAATGGGACGAGGAGACCTACAATGAGCAGTTCTTC.

The chain recombines TRBV11-2 with TRBJ2-7, with D perhaps given as TRBD1 or TRBD2 (5 bases each). V was cut by 5 bases and J by 2 bases, with 10 bases left in between. The CDR3 covers 13 residues. The germline V gene encodes CDR1 SGHAT and CDR2 FQNNGV. The CDR3 loop is CASSEGPAYEQYF. DNA of the CDR3: TGTGCCAGCAGCGAGGGACCGGCCTACGAGCAGTACTTC.

The J gene is TRBJ2-2, the V gene TRBV6-5; D is unclear. This CDR3 contains 15 residues. The germline CDR1 and CDR2 sequences are MNHEY and SVGAGI. V lost 5 bases and J 7 bases, leaving 17 bases between the germline ends. CDR3 region: CASSAPSESGGELFF. CDR3 coding DNA: TGTGCCAGCAGTGCCCCTAGTGAGTCTGGCGGGGAGCTGTTTTTT.

This clone was recorded only once. This chain uses TRBV9 with TRBJ2-7; possible D gene TRBD1, 6 bases. The CDR3 totals 14 residues. Trimming pared 3 bases from V and 2 bases from J, leaving 12 bases between. Germline V gene lookup returns CDR1 SGDLS and CDR2 YYNGEE. This chain's CDR3 is CASSAEDRAYEQYF. The DNA for the CDR3 is TGTGCCAGCAGCGCGGAGGACAGAGCCTACGAGCAGTACTTC.

The chain combines TRBV14 with TRBJ2-3; no clear D. Trimming took off 0 bases at V and 0 bases at J, with 7 bases between the two ends. CDR1 is SGHDN and CDR2 is FVKESK in the germline V gene. CDR3 size: 15 residues. CDR3 residues: CASSQDWDSTDTQYF. The CDR3 coding sequence is TGTGCCAGCAGCCAAGACTGGGATAGCACAGATACGCAGTATTTT.